This TCR beta chain was documented in a study of shared T cell receptors in the human thymus (dated by TCRdb to the early 2020s). Concerning the study at large: The study examined how the human thymus generates shared, self-reactive T-cell receptor alpha chains.

As concerns this clone: No cognate antigen has been identified for it. Base qualities are not at hand, and no much larger clone is one base apart.

The method was the immunoSEQ multiplex PCR assay. TCRdb limited this immuneACCESS table to in-frame rearrangements with V and J called. A share of clones is missing; checked studies link under half to unresolved V genes, and the rest is unexplained. The sample includes hundreds of thousands of clones, with approximately 95% observed a single time. The ten largest clones take up approximately 0.02% of the sample. The CDR3 numbers 16 residues from cysteine through phenylalanine. The DNA shown is the 48-base CDR3, in frame from base 1. V loses 0 bases at its end and J loses 3 bases; junction bases beyond the gene matches: 5. The germline V gene sets CDR1 to SGHAT and CDR2 to FQNNGV.

Sequencing input: thymocytes. Here the chain combines TRBV11-2 and TRBJ2-1, with 7 middle bases fitting TRBD2. This clonotype originated in a human donor. The CDR3 protein is CASSLDSGGYYNEQFF. The DNA sequence reads TGTGCCAGCAGCTTAGATTCGGGGGGATACTACAATGAGCAGTTCTTC.